This passage covers 31 T cell receptor beta chains from one sample sequenced in a study of cytomegalovirus exposure and HLA in healthy donors. The PCR used 60 Vbeta and 13 Jbeta primers. Generated by immunoSEQ multiplex PCR, the TCRdb table keeps only in-frame clones and is missing some. The top ten clones hold 1.2% to 1.5% of a sample with approximately 200,000 clones, approximately 83% of them seen once. The sample comprised PBMCs. These receptors originate from a girl aged 10 to 17 in good health and CMV-seronegative.

The V and J genes are TRBV2 and TRBJ1-2; TRBD1 might be the D (6 bases). The CDR3 sequence is 13 residues long. From germline, CDR1 is SNHLY and CDR2 FYNNEI. V lost 4 bases, J lost 6 bases, and 12 bases lay in between. CDR3 protein: CASSGTESNGYTF. DNA for the CDR3: TGTGCCAGCAGTGGGACAGAAAGTAATGGCTACACCTTC.

The chain joins TRBV19 to TRBJ2-5, with 7 bases aligning to TRBD2. The CDR3 extends over 12 amino acids. CDR1 LNHDA and CDR2 SQIVND come from the germline V gene (reference sequence). The CDR3 DNA is TGTGCTACCGGGACCCCGGGGGGGACCCAGTACTTC. As protein: CATGTPGGTQYF.

Concerning this clone: The sample carries other DNA sequences with the same CDR3. V gene TRBV28 combines with J gene TRBJ1-3; D not certain. CDR1 MDHEN and CDR2 SYDVKM come from the germline V gene. Trimming cost V 6 bases and J 3 bases, with 9 bases left between them. This CDR3 contains 13 residues. This chain's CDR3 is CASRQGSGNTIYF. CDR3 DNA: TGTGCCAGCAGACAAGGGAGTGGAAACACCATATATTTT.

Note on this clone: The identical CDR3 is also encoded by other nucleotide sequences in the sample. The CDR3, as DNA: TGTGCCAGCAGCGGAGGACAGGGATACGAGCAGTACTTC. This encodes CASSGGQGYEQYF. V and J are TRBV5-8 and TRBJ2-7, with TRBD1 identical over 8 bases. The CDR3 covers 13 residues. CDR1 SGHTS and CDR2 YDEGEE come from the germline V gene. The ends lost 4 bases at V and 4 bases at J; junction bases unmatched: 4.

This chain uses TRBV28 with TRBJ1-5, with 10 bases fitting TRBD1. In germline, CDR1 is MDHEN, CDR2 SYDVKM. The CDR3 has 18 residues. The V and J ends lost 6 bases and 3 bases, in that order; junction bases with no gene match: 14. CDR3 region: CASRPDRGLSLANQPQHF. Written as DNA, the CDR3 is TGTGCCAGCAGACCGGACAGGGGGTTATCTCTTGCCAATCAGCCCCAGCATTTT.

In DNA, the CDR3 is TGTGCCAGCAGTGTGACAGGAGCTAACTATGGCTACACCTTC. This encodes CASSVTGANYGYTF. The chain has TRBV6-6 and TRBJ1-2; tentatively, D is TRBD1 (6 bases). The length of the CDR3 is 14 residues. Per the germline V gene, CDR1 is MNHNY and CDR2 is SVGAGI (reference sequence). V was shortened by 5 bases and J by 0 bases, with 10 bases between the two germline ends.

The table lists this clone with a few counts. The genes are TRBV21-1 and TRBJ2-1; the D segment call TRBD2 is taken from the table without a DNA check. TRBV21-1 is described as a pseudogene. This CDR3 region has 15 residues. Here the CDR3 reads CASSKRREGGNEQFF. The CDR3 DNA reads TGTGCCAGCAGCAAACGCCGGGAGGGCGGCAATGAGCAGTTCTTC.

The chain combines TRBV4-1 with TRBJ1-5, with 11 bases that match TRBD1. In germline, CDR1 is MGHRA, CDR2 YSYEKL. Trimming took 4 bases from V and 4 from J; bases not matched to a gene: 12. The CDR3 runs 18 residues. CDR3: CASSLFTGTGGGNQPQHF. The CDR3 nucleotides are TGCGCCAGCAGCCTTTTTACCGGGACAGGGGGGGGAAATCAGCCCCAGCATTTT.

The chain recombines TRBV19 with TRBJ2-2; 7 bases map to TRBD1. V lost 3 bases to trimming and J lost 6 bases; unmatched junction nucleotides: 7. CDR1 and CDR2 (germline): LNHDA, SQIVND (reference sequence). CDR3 length: 15 amino acids. The CDR3 DNA reads TGTGCCAGTAGTATGATCGGCACAGGGGCCGGGGAGCTGTTTTTT. It specifies CASSMIGTGAGELFF. The complete variable domain, with remaining parts taken from reference TRBV19 and TRBJ2-2, reads DGGITQSPKYLFRKEGQNVTLSCEQNLNHDAMYWYRQDPGQGLRLIYYSQIVNDFQKGDIAEGYSVSREKKESFPLTVTSAQKNPTAFYLCASSMIGTGAGELFFGEGSRLTVL.

V and J are TRBV28 and TRBJ1-1, with D unclear. Germline V lookup: CDR1 MDHEN, CDR2 SYDVKM. The CDR3 has 14 residues. The ends were cut back, 4 bases at V and 1 base at J, with 10 bases in the middle. CDR3 loop: CASSSPHRNTEAFF. Written as DNA, the CDR3 is TGTGCCAGCAGTTCTCCACACAGGAACACTGAAGCTTTCTTT.

The rearrangement joins TRBV18 to TRBJ1-1; 7 bases map to TRBD1. CDR1 is KGHSH, CDR2 LQKENI, per germline. The CDR3 is 16 residues long. The ends lost 4 bases at V and 6 bases at J; junction bases unmatched: 14. The CDR3 bases are TGTGCCAGCTCACACACCCTGGCAGGGGGTGAATCTGAAGCTTTCTTT. Residues: CASSHTLAGGESEAFF.

The chain uses TRBV9 and TRBJ2-1; the match to TRBD1 covers 11 bases. CDR1 and CDR2 (germline): SGDLS, YYNGEE. Losses at the gene ends were 2 bases for V and 6 bases for J; bases not matched to a gene: 7. CDR3 length equals 16 residues. The CDR3 DNA sequence: TGTGCCAGCAGCGTTGGTTGGACAGGGGGCCCCAATGAGCAGTTCTTC. It codes for CASSVGWTGGPNEQFF.

With respect to this clone: The sample carries other DNA sequences with the same CDR3. The CDR3, as DNA: TGTGCCAGCTCACCTACCGGCGGGTATCAGCCCCAGCATTTT. Amino acid sequence: CASSPTGGYQPQHF. The J gene is TRBJ1-5, the V gene TRBV18; D gene ambiguous. CDR1 and CDR2 from the germline V gene are KGHSH and LQKENI. CDR3 size: 14 residues. V lost 3 bases and J 5 bases, leaving 11 bases between the germline ends.

V is TRBV11-3 and J is TRBJ2-1; 7 nucleotides match TRBD2. Unmatched junction bases numbered 8, after V lost 8 bases and J lost 1 base. The germline V gene has CDR1 SGHNT and CDR2 YENEEA. This CDR3 has 15 amino acids. The CDR3 region has the DNA TGTGCCAGCTCGCCGGGGCGGGGGTCCTACAATGAGCAGTTCTTC. This sequence encodes CASSPGRGSYNEQFF.

The gene calls are TRBV4-3 and TRBJ2-5, with D maybe TRBD1 (5 bases). V lost 0 bases, J lost 3 bases, and 11 bases lay in between. The CDR3 sequence is 15 residues long. Germline-derived CDR1 and CDR2 are LGHNA and YSLEER. The CDR3 sequence: CASSQDLAGKETQYF. CDR3 nucleotide sequence: TGCGCCAGCAGCCAAGATCTGGCAGGGAAAGAGACCCAGTACTTC.

The J gene is TRBJ1-1, the V gene TRBV7-9; tentatively, D is TRBD1 (6 bases). Germline CDR1 is SEHNR and CDR2 is FQNEAQ (reference sequence). The CDR3 consists of 11 residues. The CDR3 loop reads CSDQEGVEAFF. The CDR3 DNA follows: TGTTCCGACCAAGAGGGGGTTGAAGCTTTCTTT. Full variable domain (outside the CDR3, taken from reference TRBV7-9 and TRBJ1-1): DTGVSQNPRHKITKRGQNVTFRCDPISEHNRLYWYRQTLGQGPEFLTYFQNEAQLEKSRLLSDRFSAERPKGSFSTLEIQRTEQGDSAMYLCSDQEGVEAFFGQGTRLTVV.

This chain links TRBV7-3 with TRBJ2-7; 7 nucleotides line up with TRBD1. J gave up 3 bases and V 5 bases, and 10 bases lay outside the gene matches. Per germline, CDR1 SGHTA and CDR2 FQGTGA. The CDR3 extends over 15 amino acids. CDR3 DNA sequence: TGTGCCAGCAGCCTCGCCGCGACAGGGTACTACGAGCAGTACTTC. Translating gives CASSLAATGYYEQYF.

The J gene is TRBJ1-2, the V gene TRBV2; no reliable D call. Trimming removed 3 bases at V and 8 bases at J, with 22 bases between. Germline CDR1 and CDR2: SNHLY and FYNNEI. The CDR3 has 16 residues. The CDR3 nucleotides are TGTGCCAGCAGTGAGGTCGCCCCGGGAACCGTAAGGGGCTACACCTTC. This codes for CASSEVAPGTVRGYTF. The full variable domain, rest sourced from reference TRBV2 and TRBJ1-2, is EPEVTQTPSHQVTQMGQEVILRCVPISNHLYFYWYRQILGQKVEFLVSFYNNEISEKSEIFDDQFSVERPDGSNFTLKIRSTKLEDSAMYFCASSEVAPGTVRGYTFGSGTRLTVV.

The V call is TRBV27, the J call TRBJ2-1; D not resolved. Trimming cost V 9 bases and J 1 base, with 13 bases left between them. There are 14 residues in the CDR3. The germline gives CDR1 MNHEY, CDR2 SMNVEV (reference sequence). DNA of the CDR3: TGTGCCAGTGTAAGCCTAATGTCCTACAATGAGCAGTTCTTC. Protein product: CASVSLMSYNEQFF.

The V and J genes are TRBV7-8 and TRBJ1-1; D gene ambiguous. The CDR3 extends over 13 amino acids. Looked up from germline, CDR1 is SGHVS and CDR2 is FQNEAQ. Trimming took 1 base from V and 10 from J, leaving 13 bases between them. The chain's CDR3 is CASSLGGVRVAFF. CDR3 coding DNA: TGTGCCAGCAGCTTAGGGGGAGTTCGAGTAGCTTTCTTT.

The chain carries TRBV5-6 and TRBJ1-2, with a tentative D call TRBD1 (5 bases). The germline V and J ends were trimmed by 2 bases and 5 bases, with 16 bases remaining between them. The CDR3 extends over 15 amino acids. CDR1 is SGHDT, CDR2 YYEEEE, per germline. CDR3 sequence: CASSFYTSGVYGYTF. DNA for the CDR3: TGTGCCAGCAGCTTTTATACTTCGGGGGTGTATGGCTACACCTTC.

There are a few counts of this clone. The chain combines TRBV4-3 with TRBJ1-1; D gene unclear. This CDR3 is 14 amino acids long. With 4 bases removed from V and 1 base from J, the gap between germline ends came to 10 bases. Germline V gene data show CDR1 as LGHNA and CDR2 as YSLEER. CDR3 region: CASSLQSGNTEAFF. CDR3 DNA sequence: TGCGCCAGCAGCCTACAGTCAGGGAACACTGAAGCTTTCTTT.

Details on this clone: The same CDR3 also results from other DNA sequences found in this sample. The chain has TRBV30 and TRBJ1-1; D ambiguous. The CDR3 contains 11 residues. Germline CDR1 reads GTSNPN; CDR2 reads SVGIG (reference sequence). The germline V and J ends were trimmed by 0 bases and 11 bases, with 10 bases remaining between them. CDR3 in DNA: TGTGCCTGGAGTGTACGAGGGAGGGCTTTCTTT. Translated: CAWSVRGRAFF.

This clone appeared a single time. This chain uses TRBV30 with TRBJ2-5; 7 bases match TRBD1. V lost 3 bases and J lost 7; bases outside the gene matches: 8. CDR3 size: 13 residues. Germline-derived CDR1 and CDR2 are GTSNPN and SVGIG (reference sequence). DNA for the CDR3: TGTGCCTGGAGCGGGGACAGAGCAGCGACCCAGTACTTC. It yields the protein CAWSGDRAATQYF.

The chain combines TRBV7-9 with TRBJ2-7; D is unclear. Germline assignment: CDR1 SEHNR and CDR2 FQNEAQ (reference sequence). The CDR3 length is 11 residues. The V and J ends lost 5 bases and 6 bases respectively, with 8 bases between them. The CDR3 spells CASSEQFEQYF. The CDR3 DNA is TGTGCCAGCAGCGAACAGTTCGAGCAGTACTTC.

This sequence joins TRBV9 and TRBJ1-5, with D unclear. Germline CDR1 is SGDLS and CDR2 is YYNGEE. The CDR3 is 15 residues long. V shed 0 bases and J shed 1 base, with 8 bases lying between them. The CDR3 sequence: CASSVAPTSNQPQHF. Here the CDR3 DNA reads TGTGCCAGCAGCGTAGCGCCGACAAGCAATCAGCCCCAGCATTTT.

In its sample, this clone was seen once. This chain uses TRBV9 with TRBJ2-3; 10 bases are a match to TRBD2. The trim removed 6 bases at V and 0 bases at J, leaving 10 bases unmatched. The CDR3 sequence is 17 residues long. Germline CDR1 and CDR2: SGDLS and YYNGEE. Here the CDR3 reads CASNGASGSASTDTQYF. The CDR3 DNA is TGTGCCAGCAACGGGGCTAGCGGGAGTGCTAGCACAGATACGCAGTATTTT.

The chain joins TRBV7-2 to TRBJ1-1, with TRBD1 as a possible D gene (5 bases). V was shortened by 8 bases and J by 7 bases, with 14 bases between the two germline ends. Germline CDR1 is SGHTA and CDR2 is FQGNSA. The CDR3 contains 12 residues. The CDR3 here is CASGAAGFEAFF. The CDR3 nucleotides are TGTGCCAGCGGGGCGGCAGGCTTTGAAGCTTTCTTT. Filled out from reference TRBV7-2 and TRBJ1-1, the complete variable domain reads GAGVSQSPSNKVTEKGKDVELRCDPISGHTALYWYRQSLGQGLEFLIYFQGNSAPDKSGLPSDRFSAERTGGSVSTLTIQRTQQEDSAVYLCASGAAGFEAFFGQGTRLTVV.

This chain uses TRBV27 with TRBJ1-2, with D possibly TRBD1 on 5 matching bases. This CDR3 comprises 16 residues. Germline V gene sequence: CDR1 MNHEY, CDR2 SMNVEV (reference sequence). V lost 5 bases and J lost 3, with 19 bases in between. In nucleotides, the CDR3 is TGTGCCAGCAGTCCAAATTTCTTGACGGGGGACTATGGCTACACCTTC. It codes for CASSPNFLTGDYGYTF.

Comments on this clone: This CDR3 is also generated by other DNA sequences in the sample. The chain recombines TRBV29-1 with TRBJ1-2; possibly TRBD1 for D (5 bases). V lost 7 bases to trimming and J lost 8 bases, with 17 bases between them. The CDR3 runs 12 residues. Germline CDR1 is SQVTM and CDR2 is ANQGSEA. DNA for the CDR3: TGCAGCGCACCTCTCGCGGGACGCGGCTACACCTTC. This sequence encodes CSAPLAGRGYTF.

The V call is TRBV7-2, the J call TRBJ2-1, with TRBD2 identical over 13 bases. The germline CDR1 and CDR2 sequences are SGHTA and FQGNSA. The CDR3 has 17 amino acids. With V trimmed by 5 bases and J by 7 bases, 11 bases remained unmatched. CDR3 in DNA: TGTGCCAGCAGCGCCGCCCCACTAGCGGGAGGGGCGAATGAGCAGTTCTTC. It yields the protein CASSAAPLAGGANEQFF.